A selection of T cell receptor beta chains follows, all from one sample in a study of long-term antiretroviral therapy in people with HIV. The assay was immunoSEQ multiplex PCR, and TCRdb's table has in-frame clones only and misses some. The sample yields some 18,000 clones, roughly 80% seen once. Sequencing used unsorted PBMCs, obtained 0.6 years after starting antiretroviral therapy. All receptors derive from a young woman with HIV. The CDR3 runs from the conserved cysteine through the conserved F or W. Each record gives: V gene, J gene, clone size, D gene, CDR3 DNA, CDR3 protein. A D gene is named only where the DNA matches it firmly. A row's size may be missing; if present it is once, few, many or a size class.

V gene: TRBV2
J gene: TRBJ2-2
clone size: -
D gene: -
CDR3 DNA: TGTGCCAGCAGTCCCAGGGCCTCGAACACCGGGGAGCTGTTTTTT
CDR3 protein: CASSPRASNTGELFF

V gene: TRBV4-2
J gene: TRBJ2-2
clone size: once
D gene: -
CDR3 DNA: TGTGCCAGCAGCCACCCCACGGCCGGAAGGAACACCGGGGAGCTGTTTTTT
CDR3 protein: CASSHPTAGRNTGELFF

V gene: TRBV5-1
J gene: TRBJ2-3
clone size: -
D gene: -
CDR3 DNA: TGCGCCAGCAGCCCGCCGGCGGAGAGCACAGATACGCAGTATTTT
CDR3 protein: CASSPPAESTDTQYF

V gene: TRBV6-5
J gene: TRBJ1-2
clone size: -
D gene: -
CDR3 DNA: TGTGCCAGCAGTTACTCGTTTACGAGTGGAGGCTACACCTTC
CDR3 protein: CASSYSFTSGGYTF

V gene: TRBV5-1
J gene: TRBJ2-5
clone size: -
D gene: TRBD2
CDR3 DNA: TGCGCCAGCAGCTCTAGCGGGGGGACTCAAGAGACCCAGTACTTC
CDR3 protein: CASSSSGGTQETQYF

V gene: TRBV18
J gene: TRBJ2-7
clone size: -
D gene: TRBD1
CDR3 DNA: TGTGCCAGCGCCCCCCCGGGACAGGGGAACGAGCAGTACTTC
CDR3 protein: CASAPPGQGNEQYF

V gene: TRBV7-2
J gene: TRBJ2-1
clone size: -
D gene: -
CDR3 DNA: TGTGCCAGCAGCCCGCGGGGGCTATCCTACAATGAGCAGTTCTTC
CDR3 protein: CASSPRGLSYNEQFF

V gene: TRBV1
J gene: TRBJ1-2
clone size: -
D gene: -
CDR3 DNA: TGCACCAGCAGCCAAGATGGCTCAGGGGGAGCTAACTATGGCTACACCTTC
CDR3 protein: CTSSQDGSGGANYGYTF

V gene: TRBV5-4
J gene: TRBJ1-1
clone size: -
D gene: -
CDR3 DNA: TGTGCCAGCAGCTTGGGGGAGGGGGGCTGGAACACTGAAGCTTTCTTT
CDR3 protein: CASSLGEGGWNTEAFF

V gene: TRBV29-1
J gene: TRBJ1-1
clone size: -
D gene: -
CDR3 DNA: TGCAGCGTTGAAAGGGTCTTGAACACTGAAGCTTTCTTT
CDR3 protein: CSVERVLNTEAFF

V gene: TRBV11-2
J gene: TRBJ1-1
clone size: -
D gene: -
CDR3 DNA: TGTGCCAGCAGCCTGCAGGGAGGAAGCACTGAAGCTTTCTTT
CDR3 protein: CASSLQGGSTEAFF

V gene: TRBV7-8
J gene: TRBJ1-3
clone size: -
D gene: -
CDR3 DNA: TGTGCCAGCAGCTTAGGAAACACCATATATTTT
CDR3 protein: CASSLGNTIYF

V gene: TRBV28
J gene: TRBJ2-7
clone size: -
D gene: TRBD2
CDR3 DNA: TGTGCCAGCAAGACTAGCGGGAGATCCTACGAGCAGTACTTC
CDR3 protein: CASKTSGRSYEQYF

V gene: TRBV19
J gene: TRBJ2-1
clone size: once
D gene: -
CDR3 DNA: TGTGCCAGTATGGAAGCGGCTTTGGGGCTCAATGAGCAGTTCTTC
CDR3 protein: CASMEAALGLNEQFF